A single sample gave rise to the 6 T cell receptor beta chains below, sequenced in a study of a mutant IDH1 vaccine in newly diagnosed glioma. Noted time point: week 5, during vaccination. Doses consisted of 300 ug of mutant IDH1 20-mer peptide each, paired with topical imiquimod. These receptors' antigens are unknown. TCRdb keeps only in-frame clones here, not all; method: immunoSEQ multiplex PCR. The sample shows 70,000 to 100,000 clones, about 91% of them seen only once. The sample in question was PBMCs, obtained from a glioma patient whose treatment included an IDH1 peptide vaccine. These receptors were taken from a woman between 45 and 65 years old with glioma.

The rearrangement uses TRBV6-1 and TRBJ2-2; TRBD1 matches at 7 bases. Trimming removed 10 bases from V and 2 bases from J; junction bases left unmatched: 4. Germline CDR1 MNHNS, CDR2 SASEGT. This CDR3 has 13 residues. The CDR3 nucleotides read TGTGCCAACGGACAGGCTAACACCGGGGAGCTGTTTTTT. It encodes CANGQANTGELFF.

Here the CDR3 reads CSVGGVPRNEQFF. DNA of the CDR3: TGCAGCGTTGGGGGAGTCCCTCGCAATGAGCAGTTCTTC. The V and J genes are TRBV29-1 and TRBJ2-1; TRBD2 is a possible D gene (5 bases). Looked up from germline, CDR1 is SQVTM and CDR2 is ANQGSEA. The CDR3 has 13 residues. Trimming removed 4 bases at V and 6 bases at J, with 13 bases between.

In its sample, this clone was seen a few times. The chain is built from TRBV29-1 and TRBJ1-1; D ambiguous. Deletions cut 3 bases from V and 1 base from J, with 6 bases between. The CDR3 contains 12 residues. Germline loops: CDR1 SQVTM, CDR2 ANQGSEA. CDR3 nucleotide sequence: TGCAGCGTTGATCCTCCGAACACTGAAGCTTTCTTT. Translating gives CSVDPPNTEAFF.

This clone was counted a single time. CDR3 DNA: TGTGCCAGTAGTCCTTGGACAGGCCACACCGGGGAGCTGTTTTTT. Its translation: CASSPWTGHTGELFF. The chain combines TRBV19 with TRBJ2-2; 7 nucleotides match TRBD1. Germline V gene lookup returns CDR1 LNHDA and CDR2 SQIVND (reference sequence). This CDR3 comprises 15 residues. Trimming cost V 5 bases and J 3 bases; bases outside gene matches: 6.

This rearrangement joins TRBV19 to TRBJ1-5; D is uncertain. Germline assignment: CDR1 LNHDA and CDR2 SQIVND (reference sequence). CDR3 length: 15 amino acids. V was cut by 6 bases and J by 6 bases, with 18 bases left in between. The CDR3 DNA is TGTGCCAGTAGGCCCATCTCGGCGGTAGCTCAGCCCCAGCATTTT. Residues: CASRPISAVAQPQHF.

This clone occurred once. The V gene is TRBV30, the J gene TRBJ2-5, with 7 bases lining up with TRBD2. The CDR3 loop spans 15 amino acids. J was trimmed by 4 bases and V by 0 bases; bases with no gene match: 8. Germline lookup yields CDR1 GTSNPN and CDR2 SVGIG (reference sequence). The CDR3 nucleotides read TGTGCCTGGAGTGTCCTAGCGGCGAGTGTAGAGACCCAGTACTTC. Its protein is CAWSVLAASVETQYF.